This T cell receptor beta chain was profiled in a study of T cell responses to AZD1222 COVID-19 vaccine. Findings and caveats of the study: The sample set comprised mostly white British donors with more females, and clonal diversity was possibly underestimated. Reports indicate that nearly half of spike-specific TCRs are directed at unmutated variant regions. Increased Spike-specific TCR breadth and depth were observed after two AZD1222 doses.

Profiled with immunoSEQ multiplex PCR; TCRdb holds only in-frame clones, not every one. The data contain 75,000 or so clones, approximately 90% of them singletons. Second doses were pooled across both intervals (about 4 or about 12 weeks). The germline V gene has CDR1 KGHSH and CDR2 LQKENI. With 3 bases clipped from V and 4 bases from J, the junction kept 4 bases outside the gene matches. This CDR3 region has 15 residues. Of note for this clone: Its antigen is not identified.

The starting material was peripheral blood, obtained 28 days after the second AZD1222 dose. The V and J genes are TRBV18 and TRBJ1-5, with TRBD1 matching over 9 bases. The source of this sequence is an adult who received the AZD1222 COVID-19 vaccine. The CDR3 region is CASSPPGQGNQPQHF. DNA for the CDR3: TGTGCCAGCTCACCTCCGGGACAGGGTAATCAGCCCCAGCATTTT.